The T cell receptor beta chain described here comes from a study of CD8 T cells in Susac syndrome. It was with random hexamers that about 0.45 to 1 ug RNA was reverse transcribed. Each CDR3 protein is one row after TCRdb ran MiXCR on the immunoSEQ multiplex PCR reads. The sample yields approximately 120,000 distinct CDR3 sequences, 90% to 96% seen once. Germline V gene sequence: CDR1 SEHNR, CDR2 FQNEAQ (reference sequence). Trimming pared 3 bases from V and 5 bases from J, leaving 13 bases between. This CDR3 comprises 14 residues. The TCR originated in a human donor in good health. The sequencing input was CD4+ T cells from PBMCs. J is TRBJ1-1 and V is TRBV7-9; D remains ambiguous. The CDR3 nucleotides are TGTGCCAGCAGCTTGGGAGTTGGTTCAACTGAAGCTTTCTTT. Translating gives CASSLGVGSTEAFF.